This T cell receptor (beta chain) was captured in a study of blood T cell repertoires in COVID-19. Whole-study context: COVID-19 samples, acute and convalescent, were from the United States, Italy and Spain.

Trimming shortened V by 0 bases and J by 5 bases, and 13 bases separated the two germline ends. CDR3 length: 16 residues. Germline V gives CDR1 LGHNA, CDR2 YNFKEQ. Original data processing: Using reference gene primer amplification, nucleated cell counts were estimated. Method: immunoSEQ multiplex PCR; TCRdb's copy keeps in-frame clones and lacks some. The V and J calls and clone size are taken from that table; D and trimming were inferred from the DNA. The sample lists fewer than 350,000 clones, approximately 88% seen once, with about 5.5% in the top ten. This receptor was identified in a woman aged 40 to 55 who had recovered from COVID-19. Sequencing used PBMCs or T cells enriched from blood (not recorded which). V and J are TRBV4-2 and TRBJ2-2; unclear D gene. CDR3 sequence reads: CASSQELGMATGELFF. The CDR3, as DNA: TGTGCCAGCAGCCAAGAGCTAGGTATGGCTACCGGGGAGCTGTTTTTT.